This passage covers 26 T cell receptor beta chains from one sample sequenced in a study of cytomegalovirus exposure and HLA in healthy donors. Amplification used 60 Vbeta primers and 13 Jbeta primers. The table came from immunoSEQ multiplex PCR; TCRdb's copy has only in-frame clones and leaves some out. The data contain around 190,000 clones, more than 65% of them singletons. The sample was PBMCs. The receptors originated from a girl aged 2 to 10 in good health and CMV-seropositive.

V and J are TRBV5-1 and TRBJ1-2; 10 bases are a match to TRBD1. The germline V gene has CDR1 SGHRS and CDR2 YFSETQ. The CDR3 spans 17 residues. V lost 3 bases, J lost 4 bases, and 12 bases stayed unmatched. In nucleotides, the CDR3 is TGCGCCAGCAGCTCGGTGGGGCAGACAGGGGGCTTCTATGGCTACACCTTC. Protein: CASSSVGQTGGFYGYTF.

V is TRBV30 and J is TRBJ1-5, with a weak D call TRBD1 (6 bases). V was clipped by 3 bases and J by 7 bases, with 13 bases between them. Germline CDR1 and CDR2: GTSNPN and SVGIG (reference sequence). This CDR3 region has 13 residues. CDR3 sequence: CAWSRGPVQPQHF. CDR3 bases: TGTGCCTGGAGCAGGGGCCCGGTCCAGCCCCAGCATTTT.

This chain links TRBV11-2 with TRBJ1-1; 8 nucleotides match TRBD1. The CDR3 is 18 residues long. Germline values: CDR1 SGHAT, CDR2 FQNNGV. V trimming: 3 bases; J trimming: 1 base; junction bases outside the gene matches: 13. The CDR3 loop is CASSFYSAVGQGNTEAFF. The CDR3 nucleotides read TGTGCCAGCAGCTTCTATAGTGCGGTCGGACAGGGGAACACTGAAGCTTTCTTT. The entire variable domain, with the rest obtained from reference TRBV11-2 and TRBJ1-1, is as follows: EAGVAQSPRYKIIEKRQSVAFWCNPISGHATLYWYQQILGQGPKLLIQFQNNGVVDDSQLPKDRFSAERLKGVDSTLKIQPAKLEDSAVYLCASSFYSAVGQGNTEAFFGQGTRLTVV.

The rearrangement joins TRBV7-7 to TRBJ1-1; D is unresolved. CDR3 length: 10 residues. In germline, CDR1 is SSHAT, CDR2 FNYEAQ (reference sequence). The germline V and J ends were trimmed by 3 bases and 7 bases, with 3 bases remaining between them. The CDR3, as DNA: TGTGCCAGCAGCTTCAGTGAAGCTTTCTTT. Protein product: CASSFSEAFF.

This clone has only a few counts. The genes are TRBV4-2 and TRBJ1-2; tentatively, D is TRBD1 (5 bases). Germline V gene lookup returns CDR1 LGHNA and CDR2 YNFKEQ. With 4 bases removed from V and 6 bases from J, the gap between germline ends came to 24 bases. CDR3 length: 17 amino acids. CDR3 in amino acids: CASSLPPIGGTDDGYTF. The DNA of the CDR3 is TGTGCCAGCAGCCTTCCTCCGATCGGGGGGACTGATGATGGCTACACCTTC.

The chain uses TRBV6-1 and TRBJ2-2; 14 nucleotides match TRBD2. J gave up 6 bases and V 3 bases, and 0 bases lay outside the gene matches. Germline V gene lookup returns CDR1 MNHNS and CDR2 SASEGT. The CDR3 totals 15 residues. Here the CDR3 DNA reads TGTGCCAGCAGTGAGACTAGCGGGGGGGCCGGGGAGCTGTTTTTT. Protein product: CASSETSGGAGELFF.

The chain employs TRBV29-1 and TRBJ2-6; 8 positions match TRBD1. Germline lookup yields CDR1 SQVTM and CDR2 ANQGSEA. The CDR3 spans 18 residues. The trim removed 6 bases at V and 0 bases at J, leaving 13 bases unmatched. The CDR3: CSVAWGDRSISGANVLTF. As DNA, the CDR3 is TGCAGCGTCGCCTGGGGGGACAGGTCCATCTCTGGGGCCAACGTCCTGACTTTC.

The chain carries TRBV27 and TRBJ1-2; 9 bases are shared with TRBD1. V dropped 3 bases and J dropped 4; count of bases not matched to a gene: 0. CDR1 and CDR2 (germline): MNHEY, SMNVEV (reference sequence). The CDR3 totals 13 residues. CDR3: CASSLDRGYGYTF. For the CDR3, the DNA is TGTGCCAGCAGTTTGGACAGGGGCTATGGCTACACCTTC.

CDR3 nucleotide sequence: TGTGCCAGCAGTGGCACAGCGGGCCCTTACAATGAGCAGTTCTTC. This codes for CASSGTAGPYNEQFF. The chain is built from TRBV6-4 and TRBJ2-1; a weak D match, TRBD2 (6 bases). The germline V gene has CDR1 MRHNA and CDR2 SNTAGT. Trimming left V 4 bases short and J 4 bases short, with 14 bases between. This CDR3 contains 15 residues.

The chain employs TRBV27 and TRBJ2-7; 7 nucleotides line up with TRBD1. The CDR3 runs to 12 residues. V trimming: 4 bases; J trimming: 6 bases; junction bases outside the gene matches: 3. Germline lookup yields CDR1 MNHEY and CDR2 SMNVEV (reference sequence). In DNA form, the CDR3 reads TGTGCCAGCAGTTACAGGGGTGGCGAGCAGTACTTC. This translates into CASSYRGGEQYF.

The chain is built from TRBV11-2 and TRBJ2-7, with D perhaps TRBD2 (6 bases). Germline V gene lookup returns CDR1 SGHAT and CDR2 FQNNGV. The CDR3 has 13 residues. Trimming took 6 bases from V and 3 from J, leaving 12 bases between them. The CDR3 DNA is TGTGCCAGCAGTCTAGCCGGGAGCTACGAGCAGTACTTC. Translating gives CASSLAGSYEQYF.

This chain connects TRBV14 to TRBJ1-4; 7 nucleotides agree with TRBD1. Germline loops: CDR1 SGHDN, CDR2 FVKESK. The ends lost 0 bases at V and 6 bases at J; junction bases unmatched: 16. The CDR3 spans 19 residues. The CDR3 sequence is CASSQDYPQFGTDDEKLFF. Written as DNA, the CDR3 is TGTGCCAGCAGCCAAGATTACCCCCAGTTCGGGACAGATGATGAAAAACTGTTTTTT.

This chain uses TRBV5-1 with TRBJ2-2; D remains ambiguous. Per the germline V gene, CDR1 is SGHRS and CDR2 is YFSETQ. The CDR3 contains 14 residues. Trimming shortened V by 4 bases and J by 6 bases, and 13 bases separated the two germline ends. CDR3 loop: CASSPTSLPGELFF. CDR3 sequence (DNA): TGCGCCAGCAGCCCTACTTCCCTACCCGGGGAGCTGTTTTTT.

V usage is TRBV27 and J usage is TRBJ2-2; D gene unclear. There are 12 residues in the CDR3. V gave up 8 bases and J gave up 7 bases, with 11 bases separating them. Germline-derived CDR1 and CDR2 are MNHEY and SMNVEV (reference sequence). Written as DNA, the CDR3 is TGTGCCAGCGGATCCCGCGGCGGGGAGCTGTTTTTT. It translates to CASGSRGGELFF.

This chain joins TRBV30 and TRBJ1-5, with D unclear. The CDR3 sequence is 13 residues long. Germline-derived CDR1 and CDR2 are GTSNPN and SVGIG (reference sequence). V gave up 5 bases and J gave up 3 bases, with 11 bases separating them. CDR3 nucleotide sequence: TGTGCCTGGCGGGGAAGTAACAATCAGCCCCAGCATTTT. Residues: CAWRGSNNQPQHF.

The chain joins TRBV4-1 to TRBJ2-7; 14 bases are shared with TRBD2. Trimming took 3 bases from V and 4 from J; bases not matched to a gene: 2. CDR1 and CDR2 (germline): MGHRA, YSYEKL. This CDR3 is built from 15 residues. The CDR3 bases are TGCGCCAGCAGCCACGGGACTAGCGGGGGATACGAGCAGTACTTC. Translation gives CASSHGTSGGYEQYF.

As regards this clone: The junction departs from germline at one end; a sequencing error may be responsible. The CDR3 DNA reads TGCGCCAGCAGCCTAACAACTAGCGGGGTCTACGATGAGCAGTTCTTC. Amino acids: CASSLTTSGVYDEQFF. J is TRBJ2-1 and V is TRBV4-1; 10 bases map to TRBD2. The CDR3 sequence is 16 residues long. Germline V gene lookup returns CDR1 MGHRA and CDR2 YSYEKL.

This clone was counted between two and nine times. V is TRBV5-4 and J is TRBJ2-5; TRBD2 is a possible D gene (7 bases). The CDR3 contains 16 residues. Germline assignment: CDR1 SGHNT and CDR2 YYREEE (reference sequence). V lost 0 bases and J 7 bases, leaving 19 bases between the germline ends. The CDR3 DNA follows: TGTGCCAGCAGCTTGGTTCTAGCGGAGGGGGTAGGGACCCAGTACTTC. The encoded protein is CASSLVLAEGVGTQYF.

The genes are TRBV9 and TRBJ2-2; tentative D call: TRBD2 (6 bases). The CDR3 spans 16 residues. The germline CDR1 and CDR2 sequences are SGDLS and YYNGEE. The V gene lost 0 bases and the J gene lost 1 base, with 10 bases spanning the gap. In nucleotides, the CDR3 is TGTGCCAGCAGCGTAGTCGGGAGAGGGAACACCGGGGAGCTGTTTTTT. It is translated as CASSVVGRGNTGELFF.

The V call is TRBV4-1, the J call TRBJ1-2, with 7 bases identical to TRBD1. V dropped 0 bases and J dropped 4; count of bases not matched to a gene: 5. Germline CDR1 and CDR2: MGHRA and YSYEKL. This CDR3 is built from 15 residues. The CDR3 protein is CASSQDRGSPYGYTF. The CDR3 nucleotides are TGCGCCAGCAGCCAAGACAGGGGGTCCCCCTATGGCTACACCTTC.

CDR3 loop: CASSPGPSTDTQYF. CDR3 coding DNA: TGTGCCAGCAGCCCAGGCCCTAGCACAGATACGCAGTATTTT. The chain employs TRBV7-3 and TRBJ2-3, with no clear D. This CDR3 has 14 residues. Trimming removed 5 bases at V and 0 bases at J, with 9 bases between. Germline-derived CDR1 and CDR2 are SGHTA and FQGTGA.

This clone was detected only a few times. This sequence joins TRBV25-1 and TRBJ2-1; 8 bases align to TRBD2. CDR1 and CDR2 (germline): MGHDK, SYGVNS. V lost 4 bases to trimming and J lost 8 bases; unmatched junction nucleotides: 10. This CDR3 has 15 amino acids. DNA for the CDR3: TGTGCCAGCAGTGCCACGGGACTAGTATCGGATGAGCAGTTCTTC. As protein: CASSATGLVSDEQFF.

The chain links TRBV5-6 to TRBJ2-2, with a weak D call TRBD1 (5 bases). With 1 base removed from V and 1 base from J, the gap between germline ends came to 5 bases. CDR1 and CDR2 (germline): SGHDT, YYEEEE. The CDR3 contains 14 residues. For the CDR3, the DNA is TGTGCCAGCAGCTTGACAGGGAACACCGGGGAGCTGTTTTTT. The encoded protein is CASSLTGNTGELFF.

The rearrangement joins TRBV5-4 to TRBJ2-2; the match to TRBD2 covers 9 bases. The CDR3 has 17 residues. Germline V lookup: CDR1 SGHNT, CDR2 YYREEE (reference sequence). The J segment lost 6 bases and the V segment lost 4 bases, leaving 13 bases of the junction unmatched. In DNA, the CDR3 is TGTGCCAGCAGCCAGGGGCGGGGGGGCTTGAGGCCCGGGGAGCTGTTTTTT. Translating gives CASSQGRGGLRPGELFF.

This clone was recorded only once. The chain combines TRBV6-5 with TRBJ1-2, with D unclear. Trimming took off 6 bases at V and 0 bases at J, with 14 bases between the two ends. Germline V gene data show CDR1 as MNHEY and CDR2 as SVGAGI. The CDR3 consists of 15 residues. The CDR3 sequence is CASRPQSLANYGYTF. The DNA of the CDR3 is TGTGCCAGCAGACCACAGAGTCTCGCTAACTATGGCTACACCTTC.

The chain carries TRBV6-6 and TRBJ1-4; 7 bases are shared with TRBD1. The CDR3 length is 16 residues. Germline CDR1 reads MNHNY; CDR2 reads SVGAGI (reference sequence). With 4 bases clipped from V and 4 bases from J, the junction kept 9 bases outside the gene matches. The CDR3 nucleotides read TGTGCCAGCAGTTCCGGACCGGGACAGCTTAATGAAAAACTGTTTTTT. Amino acid sequence: CASSSGPGQLNEKLFF.